The present TCR beta chain was sequenced within a study of early T cells in non-severe SARS-CoV-2 infection. Background on the study: The chains were unpaired, and the sequenced material was bulk RNA from unsorted whole blood.

Germline lookup yields CDR1 SGHNT and CDR2 YYREEE (reference sequence). With 6 bases removed from V and 5 bases from J, the gap between germline ends came to 17 bases. The CDR3 is 14 amino acids. Individual cDNA molecules each received unique molecular identifiers attached to them. TCRdb called the 5' RACE reads again in MiXCR, with one record for every CDR3 protein. The sample has about 71,000 distinct CDR3 sequences; around 12% are singletons. This clonotype turned up a few times. The TCR originated in an adult who was a healthcare worker with PCR-confirmed SARS-CoV-2 infection or an uninfected control (not recorded which). This material consisted of whole blood, taken at baseline. This chain uses TRBV5-4 with TRBJ2-5, with D tentatively TRBD1 (6 bases). The CDR3 sequence is CASKQGAVGETQYF. CDR3 nucleotide sequence: TGTGCCAGCAAACAGGGCGCCGTGGGGGAGACCCAGTACTTC.